This entry is about one TCR beta chain. The CDR3 totals 13 residues. Trimming removed 4 bases from V and 4 bases from J, with 10 bases in between. In germline, CDR1 is SGHAT, CDR2 FQNNGV. These data belong to a study of blood T cell repertoires in COVID-19. For the study at large: Donors in the United States, Italy and Spain gave samples during acute or convalescent COVID-19.

Using immunoSEQ multiplex PCR, the repertoire was profiled, and TCRdb retains in-frame clones only, with some absent. The repertoire holds some 88,000 clones, with around 86% as singletons. This chain joins TRBV11-2 and TRBJ2-5; D remains unclear. Material for sequencing was peripheral blood. The clonotype was recovered from a man aged 55 to 70 with acute or convalescent COVID-19. As DNA, the CDR3 is TGTGCCAGCAGCTCTAATCCGGGAGAGACCCAGTACTTC. It translates to CASSSNPGETQYF.